The clone carrying this TCR beta chain has a handful of counts. The sample originates from a study of T cells in Graves' hyperthyroidism and ophthalmopathy. Hyperthyroidism in the patients, aged 18 to 65, was newly diagnosed and under 2 months in duration. Uncontrolled infection, other autoimmune disease, pregnancy or lactation led to exclusion. RNA transcripts yielded amplified TCR beta CDR3 regions. An initial round of RT-PCR targeting the TCR CDR3 relied on the HTBI primer set. TCRdb redid the calling of the multiplex PCR reads with MiXCR, one entry per CDR3 protein. The table records hundreds of thousands of distinct CDR3 sequences, about 17% of them present only once. The CDR3 sequence is 15 residues long. CDR1 and CDR2 (germline): MNHNS, SASEGT. The V end was cut by 5 bases, the J end by 0 bases, with 11 bases between.

This TCR came from a woman in her forties or fifties with Graves' hyperthyroidism that later progressed to Graves' ophthalmopathy. Sequenced sample: blood. V usage is TRBV6-1 and J usage is TRBJ1-3; no firm D call. CDR3 sequence: CASSLDRDSGNTIYF. CDR3 DNA: TGTGCCAGCAGTTTGGACCGAGACTCTGGAAACACCATATATTTT.